The 30 T cell receptor beta chains reported below all come from one sample, sequenced in a study of CD8 T cells in ankylosing spondylitis. TCRdb redid the calling of the 5' RACE reads with MiXCR, one entry per CDR3 protein. Among around 99,000 distinct CDR3 sequences, 8.8% were seen once, and the ten largest hold about 4.6%. The sample consisted of blood, either unsorted or a sorted T cell fraction (not recorded which). The receptors originated from a male donor with ankylosing spondylitis or in good health (not recorded which).

Ten or more counts support this clonotype. The rearrangement joins TRBV10-3 to TRBJ2-5, with D unresolved. Trimming took 3 bases from V and 9 from J, leaving 20 bases between them. The CDR3 runs to 15 residues. CDR1 ENHRY and CDR2 SYGVKD come from the germline V gene. As DNA, the CDR3 is TGTGCCATCAGTGATGGAGACGGTTTGGGGATACCCCAGTACTTC. This gives the protein CAISDGDGLGIPQYF.

This clonotype appeared many times. The CDR3 DNA is TGCAGTGCTAGAGCCCCGGGGGGACAGGGGATTGGGAACACTGAAGCTTTCTTT. Translation: CSARAPGGQGIGNTEAFF. V is TRBV20-1 and J is TRBJ1-1, with 10 bases identical to TRBD1. Germline V CDR1 and CDR2: DFQATT, SNEGSKA (reference sequence). The CDR3 consists of 18 residues. J lost 1 base, V lost 1 base, and 12 bases had no gene match.

This clonotype was counted ten times or more. The chain joins TRBV20-1 to TRBJ2-1, with D possibly being TRBD1 (7 bases). V gave up 5 bases and J gave up 8 bases, with 13 bases separating them. This CDR3 spans 12 amino acids. CDR1 DFQATT and CDR2 SNEGSKA come from the germline V gene (reference sequence). This CDR3 is CSAYPRGDEQFF. The CDR3 DNA is TGCAGTGCTTACCCCAGGGGGGATGAGCAGTTCTTC.

This clonotype was seen repeatedly, ten times or more. The genes are TRBV5-6 and TRBJ2-7, with D possibly being TRBD2 (5 bases). The ends were cut back, 1 base at V and 2 bases at J, with 16 bases in the middle. Germline loops: CDR1 SGHDT, CDR2 YYEEEE. The CDR3 spans 16 residues. CDR3 sequence: CASSLWRLPLTYEQYF. CDR3 nucleotide sequence: TGTGCCAGCAGCTTGTGGAGGTTACCCCTCACCTACGAGCAGTACTTC.

This clonotype was observed a handful of times. V is TRBV5-1 and J is TRBJ1-4; D not resolved. Germline CDR1 is SGHRS and CDR2 is YFSETQ. CDR3 size: 14 residues. The V and J ends lost 0 bases and 7 bases respectively, with 10 bases between them. CDR3 amino acids: CASSLEARGEKLFF. CDR3 bases: TGCGCCAGCAGCTTGGAGGCGCGGGGTGAAAAACTGTTTTTT.

The sample holds many counts of this clonotype. The chain has TRBV7-2 and TRBJ2-3, with D tentatively TRBD2 (7 bases). This CDR3 region has 15 residues. V was cut by 0 bases and J by 2 bases, with 9 bases left in between. Germline V CDR1 and CDR2: SGHTA, FQGNSA. This CDR3 is CASSLAGGATDTQYF. CDR3 sequence (DNA): TGTGCCAGCAGCTTAGCGGGGGGGGCCACAGATACGCAGTATTTT.

This clonotype was recorded at least ten times. The chain employs TRBV20-1 and TRBJ1-1; D not resolved. In germline, CDR1 is DFQATT, CDR2 SNEGSKA (reference sequence). The CDR3 runs 12 residues. The V and J ends lost 5 bases and 1 base respectively, with 8 bases between them. The CDR3 loop reads CSAPPGNTEAFF. CDR3 nucleotide sequence: TGCAGTGCTCCTCCAGGGAACACTGAAGCTTTCTTT.

V gene TRBV11-3 combines with J gene TRBJ2-2, with a tentative D call TRBD2 (6 bases). The CDR3 is made up of 16 amino acids. CDR1 SGHNT and CDR2 YENEEA come from the germline V gene. V lost 1 base, J lost 4 bases, and 13 bases lay in between. CDR3 loop: CASSLGGLTSTGELFF. CDR3 nucleotide sequence: TGTGCCAGCAGCTTAGGGGGACTCACCTCCACCGGGGAGCTGTTTTTT.

This clonotype was recorded at least ten times. This chain joins TRBV29-1 and TRBJ2-2; D is tentatively TRBD1 or TRBD2 (6 bases each). Trimming took off 5 bases at V and 8 bases at J, with 21 bases between the two ends. Germline V gene lookup returns CDR1 SQVTM and CDR2 ANQGSEA. CDR3 length: 15 residues. CDR3 in DNA: TGCAGCGTTACGTGGGGGGCCAGTGGCTCGGGGGAGCTGTTTTTT. Translated, it gives CSVTWGASGSGELFF.

This clonotype was recorded many times. This chain joins TRBV5-1 and TRBJ2-3; a possible D gene is TRBD1 (6 bases). The CDR3 length is 15 residues. The V and J ends lost 4 bases and 5 bases respectively, with 17 bases between them. Germline assignment: CDR1 SGHRS and CDR2 YFSETQ. In nucleotides, the CDR3 is TGCGCCAGCAGCCCGTACAACAGGGATGGAGATACGCAGTATTTT. Residues: CASSPYNRDGDTQYF.

The table lists this clonotype with many counts. The J gene is TRBJ1-4, the V gene TRBV29-1; D gene ambiguous. CDR1 is SQVTM, CDR2 ANQGSEA, per germline. V was pared by 3 bases and J by 7 bases, with 12 bases between. The CDR3 covers 13 residues. The CDR3 coding sequence is TGCAGCGTTGAGTCGCAGTGGGGTGAAAAACTGTTTTTT. Protein product: CSVESQWGEKLFF.

This clonotype was recorded at least ten times. The rearrangement uses TRBV5-1 and TRBJ2-1, with 11 bases fitting TRBD2. Per the germline V gene, CDR1 is SGHRS and CDR2 is YFSETQ. This CDR3 is 15 amino acids long. The V and J ends lost 3 bases and 4 bases, in that order; junction bases with no gene match: 3. The CDR3 sequence: CASSSGLADYNEQFF. CDR3 coding DNA: TGCGCCAGCAGCTCGGGACTAGCGGATTACAATGAGCAGTTCTTC.

This clonotype was counted only a few times. The V call is TRBV28, the J call TRBJ1-6; 8 nucleotides align to TRBD1. The CDR3 runs to 14 residues. V lost 7 bases and J lost 7; bases outside the gene matches: 6. CDR1 is MDHEN and CDR2 is SYDVKM in the germline V gene. The CDR3 sequence: CASNAGTGNSPLHF. CDR3 nucleotides: TGTGCCAGCAATGCGGGGACAGGCAATTCACCCCTCCACTTT.

This clonotype has ten or more counts. The genes are TRBV10-3 and TRBJ1-2, with 9 positions matching TRBD1. From germline, CDR1 is ENHRY and CDR2 SYGVKD. There are 17 residues in the CDR3. V was pared by 3 bases and J by 2 bases, with 10 bases of the junction left unmatched. The CDR3 is CAISEVDRGPLNYGYTF. The CDR3 bases are TGTGCCATCAGTGAAGTGGACAGGGGTCCCCTGAACTATGGCTACACCTTC.

This clonotype was detected ten times or more. The germline gene is not matched at one end of the junction; a read error may be the cause. The chain recombines TRBV7-7 with TRBJ2-7; D might be TRBD2 (6 bases). Per the germline V gene, CDR1 is SSHAT and CDR2 is FNYEAQ (reference sequence). CDR3 length: 13 amino acids. This chain's CDR3 is CASSLGGVGEQYF. CDR3 nucleotide sequence: TGTGCTAGCAGCTTAGGAGGGGTAGGCGAGCAGTACTTC.

This clonotype occurred a few times. The V gene is TRBV29-1, the J gene TRBJ2-3, with a possible D match to TRBD1 (6 bases). The CDR3 covers 13 residues. V dropped 4 bases and J dropped 5 bases, with 13 bases sitting between them. Germline CDR1 is SQVTM and CDR2 is ANQGSEA. As DNA, the CDR3 is TGCAGCGTTGTTCCAGGGGATAGAGATACGCAGTATTTT. It yields the protein CSVVPGDRDTQYF.

This clonotype was detected many times. The rearrangement joins TRBV5-1 to TRBJ2-7; D is perhaps TRBD1 (6 bases). Deletions cut 3 bases from V and 1 base from J, with 11 bases between. Germline CDR1 is SGHRS and CDR2 is YFSETQ. CDR3 length: 14 residues. The CDR3 nucleotides are TGCGCCAGCAGCTCCTCGACAGGTTCCTACGAGCAGTACTTC. The encoded protein is CASSSSTGSYEQYF.

This clonotype appeared many times. This chain joins TRBV27 and TRBJ2-7; D perhaps matches TRBD1 (5 bases). CDR3 size: 16 residues. Germline CDR1 is MNHEY and CDR2 is SMNVEV (reference sequence). With 5 bases removed from V and 0 bases from J, the gap between germline ends came to 17 bases. CDR3: CASSLGPTAFSYEQYF. The CDR3 DNA reads as TGTGCCAGCAGTCTAGGGCCGACAGCTTTCTCCTACGAGCAGTACTTC.

This clonotype was recorded many times. V usage is TRBV6-6 and J usage is TRBJ2-5; the D gene is possibly TRBD1 (6 bases). V was cut by 4 bases and J by 3 bases, with 9 bases left in between. CDR3 length: 13 residues. Germline CDR1 reads MNHNY; CDR2 reads SVGAGI (reference sequence). The CDR3 is CASSFQGKETQYF. The CDR3 DNA is TGTGCCAGCAGTTTTCAGGGGAAAGAGACCCAGTACTTC.

The sample holds many counts of this clonotype. The J gene is TRBJ2-7, the V gene TRBV4-2; 9 bases align to TRBD1. Germline assignment: CDR1 LGHNA and CDR2 YNFKEQ. The trim removed 0 bases at V and 4 bases at J, leaving 10 bases unmatched. This CDR3 has 17 residues. The CDR3 loop is CASSQDPPGQGYYEQYF. DNA for the CDR3: TGTGCCAGCAGCCAAGACCCCCCTGGACAGGGGTATTACGAGCAGTACTTC.

V gene TRBV13 combines with J gene TRBJ2-6; TRBD2 agrees at 7 bases. Germline V gene data show CDR1 as PRHDT and CDR2 as FYEKMQ (reference sequence). V was pared by 5 bases and J by 0 bases, with 7 bases of the junction left unmatched. This CDR3 spans 17 amino acids. The CDR3: CASSERGVLSGANVLTF. DNA for the CDR3: TGTGCCAGCAGCGAACGGGGGGTACTCTCTGGGGCCAACGTCCTGACTTTC.

At least ten counts were recorded for this clonotype. J is TRBJ1-5 and V is TRBV12-3 or TRBV12-4; TRBD1 is a possible D gene (5 bases). CDR3 length equals 16 residues. V was cut by 4 bases and J by 0 bases, with 13 bases left in between. The CDR3 loop is CASSSGDGDSNQPQHF. The CDR3 bases are TGTGCCAGCAGTTCCGGGGACGGGGATAGCAATCAGCCCCAGCATTTT.

By sample share, this clonotype is medium-sized (0.01 to 0.1%). The chain is built from TRBV5-1 and TRBJ1-5; weak D call: TRBD1 (5 bases). The CDR3 has 14 residues. Germline CDR1 is SGHRS and CDR2 is YFSETQ. Between the trimmed V and J ends, which lost 0 bases and 4 bases, there was a span of 8 bases. This chain's CDR3 is CASSLDGGNQPQHF. The CDR3 DNA sequence: TGCGCCAGCAGCTTGGATGGGGGGAATCAGCCCCAGCATTTT.

This clonotype was counted at least ten times. The chain carries TRBV2 and TRBJ1-4, with D possibly being TRBD1 (6 bases). The CDR3 totals 13 residues. CDR1 is SNHLY and CDR2 is FYNNEI in the germline V gene. V was shortened by 4 bases and J by 7 bases, with 10 bases between the two germline ends. The CDR3 is CASSGQGTEKLFF. DNA for the CDR3: TGTGCCAGCAGTGGCCAGGGGACTGAAAAACTGTTTTTT.

A remark on this clonotype: Given a much more abundant clone one base away, this may be a read error. In DNA, the CDR3 is TGTGCCAGCAGCAAAGGACCGGGACTACCTTACGAGCACTACTTC. Translating gives CASSKGPGLPYEHYF. The chain uses TRBV21-1 and TRBJ2-7; the table's D call, TRBD2, has no DNA check behind it. TRBV21-1 has pseudogene status. The CDR3 is 15 amino acids.

This clonotype was seen at least ten times. V usage is TRBV6-5 and J usage is TRBJ1-1; D unclear. CDR1 is MNHEY and CDR2 is SVGAGI in the germline V gene. V shed 2 bases and J shed 3 bases, with 7 bases lying between them. The CDR3 extends over 13 amino acids. CDR3 in amino acids: CASSYRPHTEAFF. The CDR3 DNA follows: TGTGCCAGCAGTTACAGACCTCACACTGAAGCTTTCTTT.

This clonotype occurred once. One junction end does not reproduce the germline sequence, and a read error may be involved. The genes are TRBV19 and TRBJ2-1; 9 positions match TRBD2. The CDR3 consists of 14 residues. The germline CDR1 and CDR2 sequences are LNHDA and SQIVND (reference sequence). CDR3 sequence reads: CVSRTRGTSYEQFF. In DNA form, the CDR3 reads TGTGTCAGTAGGACCCGAGGGACTAGCTATGAGCAGTTCTTC.

The table lists this clonotype with many counts. The chain uses TRBV24-1 and TRBJ2-1; a weak D match, TRBD1 (6 bases). Germline lookup yields CDR1 KGHDR and CDR2 SFDVKD. Trimming took off 4 bases at V and 0 bases at J, with 21 bases between the two ends. The CDR3 totals 19 residues. The CDR3 protein is CATSDQLGKQGSSYNEQFF. The CDR3 nucleotides read TGTGCCACCAGTGACCAATTGGGGAAACAGGGATCCTCCTACAATGAGCAGTTCTTC.

This clonotype was seen at least ten times. The chain is built from TRBV7-8 and TRBJ2-5; 8 bases match TRBD1. Germline trimming cut 5 bases from V and 4 bases from J; bases unmatched to any gene: 12. The CDR3 is 16 residues long. The germline V gene encodes CDR1 SGHVS and CDR2 FQNEAQ. The CDR3, as DNA: TGTGCCAGCAGCCTCCTAGGGACAGGAGGCTTAGAGACCCAGTACTTC. As protein: CASSLLGTGGLETQYF.

This clonotype was recorded once. Being one base from a much bigger clone, this may be a read error. The V call is TRBV20-1, the J call TRBJ1-1; D not certain. CDR3 size: 14 residues. V gave up 5 bases and J gave up 1 base, with 14 bases separating them. In germline, CDR1 is DFQATT, CDR2 SNEGSKA (reference sequence). Written as DNA, the CDR3 is TGCAGTGCTGGAGCCCGACACAAGAACACTGAAGCTTTCTTT. Amino acid sequence: CSAGARHKNTEAFF.